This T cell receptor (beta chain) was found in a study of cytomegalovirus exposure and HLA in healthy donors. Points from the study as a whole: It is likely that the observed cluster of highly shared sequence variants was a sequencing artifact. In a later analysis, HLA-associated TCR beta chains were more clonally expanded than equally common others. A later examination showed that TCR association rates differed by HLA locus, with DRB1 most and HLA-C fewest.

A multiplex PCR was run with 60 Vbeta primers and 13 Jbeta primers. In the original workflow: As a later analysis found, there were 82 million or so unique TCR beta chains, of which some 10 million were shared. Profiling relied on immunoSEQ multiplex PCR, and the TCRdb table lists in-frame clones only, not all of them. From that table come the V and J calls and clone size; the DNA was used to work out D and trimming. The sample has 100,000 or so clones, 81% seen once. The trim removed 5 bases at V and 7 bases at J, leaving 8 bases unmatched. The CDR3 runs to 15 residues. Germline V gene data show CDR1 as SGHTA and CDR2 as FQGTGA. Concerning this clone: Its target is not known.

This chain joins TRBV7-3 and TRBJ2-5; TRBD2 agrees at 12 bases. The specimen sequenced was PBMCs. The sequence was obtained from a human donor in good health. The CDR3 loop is CASSVGLAGSGTQYF. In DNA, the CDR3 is TGTGCCAGCAGCGTAGGACTAGCGGGGTCCGGGACCCAGTACTTC.